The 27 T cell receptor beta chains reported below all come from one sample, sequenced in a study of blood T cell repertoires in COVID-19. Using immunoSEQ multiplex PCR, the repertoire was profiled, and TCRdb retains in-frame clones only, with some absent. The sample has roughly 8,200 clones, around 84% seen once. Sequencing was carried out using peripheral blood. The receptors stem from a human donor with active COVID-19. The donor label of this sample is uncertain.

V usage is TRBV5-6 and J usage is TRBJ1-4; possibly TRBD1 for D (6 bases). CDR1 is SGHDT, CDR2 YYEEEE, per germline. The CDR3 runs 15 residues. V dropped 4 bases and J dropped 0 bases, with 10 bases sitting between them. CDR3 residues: CASSPRQATNEKLFF. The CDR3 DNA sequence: TGTGCCAGCAGCCCGCGACAGGCAACTAATGAAAAACTGTTTTTT.

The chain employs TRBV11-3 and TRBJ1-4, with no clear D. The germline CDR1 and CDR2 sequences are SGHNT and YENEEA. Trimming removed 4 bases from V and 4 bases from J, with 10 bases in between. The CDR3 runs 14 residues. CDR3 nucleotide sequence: TGTGCCAGCAGCTCGGGAGGCGGTAATGAAAAACTGTTTTTT. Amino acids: CASSSGGGNEKLFF.

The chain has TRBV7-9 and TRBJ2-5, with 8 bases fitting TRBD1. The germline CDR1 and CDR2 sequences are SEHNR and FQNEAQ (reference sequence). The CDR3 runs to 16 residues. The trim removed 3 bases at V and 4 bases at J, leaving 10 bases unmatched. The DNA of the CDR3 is TGTGCCAGCAGCTTGGGACAGGAGCCGAAAGGAGAGACCCAGTACTTC. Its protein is CASSLGQEPKGETQYF.

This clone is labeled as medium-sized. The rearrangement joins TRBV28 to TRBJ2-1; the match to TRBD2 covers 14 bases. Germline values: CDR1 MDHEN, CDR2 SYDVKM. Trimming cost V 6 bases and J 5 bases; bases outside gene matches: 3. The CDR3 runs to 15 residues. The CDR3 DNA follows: TGTGCCAGCAGCAGGGGACTAGCGGGGGACAATGAGCAGTTCTTC. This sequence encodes CASSRGLAGDNEQFF.

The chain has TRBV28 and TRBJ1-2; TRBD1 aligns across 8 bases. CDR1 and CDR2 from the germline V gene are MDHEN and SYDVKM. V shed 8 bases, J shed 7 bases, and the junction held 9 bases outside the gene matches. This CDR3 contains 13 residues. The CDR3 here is CASGNQGALGYTF. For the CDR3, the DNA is TGTGCCAGCGGAAATCAGGGGGCGCTTGGCTACACCTTC.

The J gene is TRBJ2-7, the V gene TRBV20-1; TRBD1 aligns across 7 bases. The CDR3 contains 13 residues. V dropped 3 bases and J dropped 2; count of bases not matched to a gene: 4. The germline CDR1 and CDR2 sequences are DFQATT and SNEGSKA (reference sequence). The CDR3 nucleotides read TGCAGTGCTAGTGGGCAGGGGGCCTACGAGCAGTACTTC. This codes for CSASGQGAYEQYF.

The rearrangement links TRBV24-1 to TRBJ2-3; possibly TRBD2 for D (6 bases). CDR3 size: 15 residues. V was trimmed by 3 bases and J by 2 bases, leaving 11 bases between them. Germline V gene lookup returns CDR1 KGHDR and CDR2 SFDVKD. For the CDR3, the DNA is TGTGCCACCAGTGATGAACCGGGAGCCACAGATACGCAGTATTTT. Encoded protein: CATSDEPGATDTQYF.

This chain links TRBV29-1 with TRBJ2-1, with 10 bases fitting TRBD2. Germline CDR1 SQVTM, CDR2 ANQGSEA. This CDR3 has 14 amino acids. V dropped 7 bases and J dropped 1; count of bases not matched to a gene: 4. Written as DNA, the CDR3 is TGCAGCGCAACACTAGCGGGGTCCTACAATGAGCAGTTCTTC. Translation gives CSATLAGSYNEQFF.

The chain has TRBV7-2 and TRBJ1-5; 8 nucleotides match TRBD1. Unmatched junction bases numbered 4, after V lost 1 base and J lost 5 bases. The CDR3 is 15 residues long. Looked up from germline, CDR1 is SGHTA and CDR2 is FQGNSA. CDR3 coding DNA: TGTGCCAGCAGCTTAGGTGGACAGGGTCATCAGCCCCAGCATTTT. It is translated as CASSLGGQGHQPQHF.

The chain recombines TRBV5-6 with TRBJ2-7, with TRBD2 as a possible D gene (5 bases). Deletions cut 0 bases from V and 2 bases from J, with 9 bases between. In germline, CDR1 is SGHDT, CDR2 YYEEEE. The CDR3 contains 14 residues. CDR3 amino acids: CASSLAPGTYEQYF. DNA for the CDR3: TGTGCCAGCAGCTTGGCTCCCGGGACCTACGAGCAGTACTTC.

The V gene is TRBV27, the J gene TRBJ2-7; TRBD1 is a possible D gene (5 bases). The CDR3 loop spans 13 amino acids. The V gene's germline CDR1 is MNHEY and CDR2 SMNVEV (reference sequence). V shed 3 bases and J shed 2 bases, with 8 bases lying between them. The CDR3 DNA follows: TGTGCCAGCAGTTTTACGACAGCCTACGAGCAGTACTTC. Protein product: CASSFTTAYEQYF.

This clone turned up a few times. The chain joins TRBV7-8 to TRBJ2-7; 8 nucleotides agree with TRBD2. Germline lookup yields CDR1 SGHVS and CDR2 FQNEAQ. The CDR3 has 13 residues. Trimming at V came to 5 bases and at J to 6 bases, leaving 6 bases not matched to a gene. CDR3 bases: TGTGCCAGCAGCCCAGGGACTAGATCCGAGCAGTACTTC. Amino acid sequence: CASSPGTRSEQYF. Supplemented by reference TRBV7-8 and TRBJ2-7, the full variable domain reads GAGVSQSPRYKVAKRGQDVALRCDPISGHVSLFWYQQALGQGPEFLTYFQNEAQLDKSGLPSDRFFAERPEGSVSTLKIQRTQQEDSAVYLCASSPGTRSEQYFGPGTRLTVT.

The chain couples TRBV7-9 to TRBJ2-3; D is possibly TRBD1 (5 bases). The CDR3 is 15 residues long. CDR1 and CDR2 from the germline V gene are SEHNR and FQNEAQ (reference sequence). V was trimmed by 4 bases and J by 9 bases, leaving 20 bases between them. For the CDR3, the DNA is TGTGCCAGCAGCTACCAAAGGGGCGCACAAGGAACGCAGTATTTT. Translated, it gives CASSYQRGAQGTQYF.

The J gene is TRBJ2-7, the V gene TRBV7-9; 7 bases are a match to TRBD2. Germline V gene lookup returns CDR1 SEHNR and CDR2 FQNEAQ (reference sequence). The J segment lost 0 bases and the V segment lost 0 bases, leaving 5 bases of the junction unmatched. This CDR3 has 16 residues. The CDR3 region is CASSLAGGGSSYEQYF. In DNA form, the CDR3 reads TGTGCCAGCAGCTTAGCTGGGGGGGGTAGCTCCTACGAGCAGTACTTC. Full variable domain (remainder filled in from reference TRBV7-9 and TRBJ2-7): DTGVSQNPRHKITKRGQNVTFRCDPISEHNRLYWYRQTLGQGPEFLTYFQNEAQLEKSRLLSDRFSAERPKGSFSTLEIQRTEQGDSAMYLCASSLAGGGSSYEQYFGPGTRLTVT.

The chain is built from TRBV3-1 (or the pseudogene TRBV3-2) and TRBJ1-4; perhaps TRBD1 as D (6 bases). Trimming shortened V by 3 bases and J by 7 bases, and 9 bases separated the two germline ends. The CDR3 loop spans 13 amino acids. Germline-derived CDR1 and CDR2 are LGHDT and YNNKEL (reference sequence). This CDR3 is CASSQRGTEKLFF. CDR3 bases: TGTGCCAGCAGCCAGAGGGGGACTGAAAAACTGTTTTTT.

The CDR3: CASSLWAGGTYEQYF. DNA of the CDR3: TGTGCCAGCAGCTTGTGGGCAGGGGGAACTTACGAGCAGTACTTC. The rearrangement joins TRBV5-6 to TRBJ2-7; 7 bases are a match to TRBD1. The J segment lost 4 bases and the V segment lost 1 base, leaving 8 bases of the junction unmatched. The CDR3 runs to 15 residues. The germline gives CDR1 SGHDT, CDR2 YYEEEE.

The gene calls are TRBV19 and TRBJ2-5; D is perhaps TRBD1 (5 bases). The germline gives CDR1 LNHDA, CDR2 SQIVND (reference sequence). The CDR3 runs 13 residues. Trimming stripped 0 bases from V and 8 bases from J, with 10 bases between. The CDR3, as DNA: TGTGCCAGTAGTATAGATCTTCAGGGCACCCAGTACTTC. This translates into CASSIDLQGTQYF.

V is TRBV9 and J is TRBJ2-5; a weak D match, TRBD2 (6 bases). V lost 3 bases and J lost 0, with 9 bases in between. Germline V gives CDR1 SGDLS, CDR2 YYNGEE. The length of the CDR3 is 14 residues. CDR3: CASSAGSYQETQYF. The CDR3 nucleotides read TGTGCCAGCAGCGCCGGGAGTTACCAAGAGACCCAGTACTTC.

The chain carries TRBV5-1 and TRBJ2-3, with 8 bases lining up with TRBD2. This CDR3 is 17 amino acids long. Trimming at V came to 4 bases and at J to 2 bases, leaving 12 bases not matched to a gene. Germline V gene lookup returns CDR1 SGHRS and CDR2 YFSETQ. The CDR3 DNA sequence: TGCGCCAGCAGCGAAACCTTAGCGGGATCATACACAGATACGCAGTATTTT. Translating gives CASSETLAGSYTDTQYF.

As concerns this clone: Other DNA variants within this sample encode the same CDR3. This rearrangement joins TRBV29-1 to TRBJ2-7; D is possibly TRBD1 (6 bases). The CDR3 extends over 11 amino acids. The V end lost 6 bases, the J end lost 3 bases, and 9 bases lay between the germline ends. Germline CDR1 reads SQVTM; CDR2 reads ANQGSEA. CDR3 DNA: TGCAGCGTCCGGGACAACTACGAGCAGTACTTC. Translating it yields CSVRDNYEQYF.

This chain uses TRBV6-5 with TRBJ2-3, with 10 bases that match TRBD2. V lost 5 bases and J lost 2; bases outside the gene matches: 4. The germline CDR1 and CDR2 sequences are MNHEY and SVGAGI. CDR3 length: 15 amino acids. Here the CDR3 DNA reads TGTGCCAGCAGTCGAGCGGGAGGGGTCACAGATACGCAGTATTTT. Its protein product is CASSRAGGVTDTQYF.

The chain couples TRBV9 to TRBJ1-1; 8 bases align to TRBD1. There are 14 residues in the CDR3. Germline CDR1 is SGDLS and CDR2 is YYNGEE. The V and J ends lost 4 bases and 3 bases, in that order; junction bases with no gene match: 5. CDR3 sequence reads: CASSPRDRYTEAFF. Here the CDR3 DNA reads TGTGCCAGCAGCCCCCGGGACAGGTACACTGAAGCTTTCTTT.

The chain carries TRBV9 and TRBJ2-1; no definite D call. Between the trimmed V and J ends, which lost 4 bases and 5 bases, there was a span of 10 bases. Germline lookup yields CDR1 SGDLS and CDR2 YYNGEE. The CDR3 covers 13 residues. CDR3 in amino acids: CASSPDLHNEQFF. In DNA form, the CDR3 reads TGTGCCAGCAGCCCCGACTTGCACAATGAGCAGTTCTTC. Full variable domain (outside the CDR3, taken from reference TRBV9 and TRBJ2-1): DSGVTQTPKHLITATGQRVTLRCSPRSGDLSVYWYQQSLDQGLQFLIQYYNGEERAKGNILERFSAQQFPDLHSELNLSSLELGDSALYFCASSPDLHNEQFFGPGTRLTVL.

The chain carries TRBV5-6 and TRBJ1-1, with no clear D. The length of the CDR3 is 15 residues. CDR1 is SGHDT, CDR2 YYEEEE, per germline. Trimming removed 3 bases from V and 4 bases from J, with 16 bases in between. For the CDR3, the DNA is TGTGCCAGCAGCTCGTATATTAGTGAGGCCACTGAAGCTTTCTTT. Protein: CASSSYISEATEAFF.

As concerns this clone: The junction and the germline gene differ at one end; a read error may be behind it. CDR3 residues: CASSFIARGAPFF. In nucleotides, the CDR3 is TGTGCCAGCAGTTTCATCGCCAGGGGAGCCCCCTTCTTC. This chain uses TRBV27 with TRBJ1-2; D may be TRBD1 (6 bases). Germline CDR1 and CDR2: MNHEY and SMNVEV (reference sequence). The CDR3 is 13 residues long.

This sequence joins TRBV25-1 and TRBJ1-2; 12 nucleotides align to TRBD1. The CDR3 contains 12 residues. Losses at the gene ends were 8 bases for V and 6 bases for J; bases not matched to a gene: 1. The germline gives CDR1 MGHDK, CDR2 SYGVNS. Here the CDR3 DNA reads TGTGCCAGCGGGGACAGGGGGCATGGCTACACCTTC. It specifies CASGDRGHGYTF.

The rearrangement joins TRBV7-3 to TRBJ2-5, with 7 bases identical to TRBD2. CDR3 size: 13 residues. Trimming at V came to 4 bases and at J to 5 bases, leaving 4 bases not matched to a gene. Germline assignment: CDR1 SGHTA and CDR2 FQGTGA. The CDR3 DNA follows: TGTGCCAGCAGCTCCCAAGCGGGGGAGACCCAGTACTTC. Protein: CASSSQAGETQYF.